The rows below give T cell receptor beta chains drawn from one sample of a study of blood T cell repertoires in COVID-19. Using immunoSEQ multiplex PCR, the repertoire was profiled, and TCRdb retains in-frame clones only, with some absent. Of approximately 280,000 clones detected, 87% appear once; the ten largest clones hold over 6%. The specimen sequenced was PBMCs or T cells enriched from blood (not recorded which). Receptor source: a woman in her forties who had recovered from COVID-19. CDR3s include the opening cysteine and the closing phenylalanine or tryptophan. D genes are given only for firm matches.

v_gene,d_gene,j_gene,CDR3aa
TRBV24-1,NA,TRBJ1-5,CATSGVGTTHNQPQHF
TRBV7-9,NA,TRBJ1-1,CASSLWGENTEAFF
TRBV4-3,NA,TRBJ1-1,CASSLVQGSWSEAFF
TRBV18,TRBD2,TRBJ2-5,CASSPPGIAGDQETQYF
TRBV7-3,NA,TRBJ1-3,CASSLTSTPGGNTIYF
TRBV11-3,TRBD2,TRBJ2-2,CASSPPGGTGELFF
TRBV15,NA,TRBJ1-3,CATSREANSGNTIYF
TRBV7-2,NA,TRBJ2-5,CASSLRSGEETQYF
TRBV10-1,TRBD1,TRBJ2-2,CASSPDRVVETGELFF
TRBV14,TRBD2,TRBJ2-1,CASSRDSISGSSYNEQFF
TRBV4-1,NA,TRBJ2-3,CASSLIGTSTDTQYF
TRBV11-2,NA,TRBJ2-5,CASSLDPGKETQYF
TRBV7-9,NA,TRBJ1-2,CASWDIVTGSTYGYTF
TRBV6-5,TRBD1,TRBJ1-2,CASSSHRGRGGYTF
TRBV7-9,NA,TRBJ1-1,CASSSGVGTEAFF
TRBV5-1,NA,TRBJ2-7,CASSGSNGGTEQYF
TRBV7-9,NA,TRBJ1-1,CASRMSAGNTEAFF
TRBV7-8,NA,TRBJ1-3,CASSFSGESGNTIYF
TRBV7-2,NA,TRBJ1-4,CASSSEPRRELFF
TRBV7-9,TRBD1,TRBJ1-5,CASSPGGVTRQPQHF
TRBV15,TRBD1,TRBJ1-5,CATSKGQERNQPQHF
TRBV18,NA,TRBJ1-3,CASSLDRLSGNTIYF
TRBV4-3,TRBD1,TRBJ1-5,CASSQGGRQGLNSNQPQHF